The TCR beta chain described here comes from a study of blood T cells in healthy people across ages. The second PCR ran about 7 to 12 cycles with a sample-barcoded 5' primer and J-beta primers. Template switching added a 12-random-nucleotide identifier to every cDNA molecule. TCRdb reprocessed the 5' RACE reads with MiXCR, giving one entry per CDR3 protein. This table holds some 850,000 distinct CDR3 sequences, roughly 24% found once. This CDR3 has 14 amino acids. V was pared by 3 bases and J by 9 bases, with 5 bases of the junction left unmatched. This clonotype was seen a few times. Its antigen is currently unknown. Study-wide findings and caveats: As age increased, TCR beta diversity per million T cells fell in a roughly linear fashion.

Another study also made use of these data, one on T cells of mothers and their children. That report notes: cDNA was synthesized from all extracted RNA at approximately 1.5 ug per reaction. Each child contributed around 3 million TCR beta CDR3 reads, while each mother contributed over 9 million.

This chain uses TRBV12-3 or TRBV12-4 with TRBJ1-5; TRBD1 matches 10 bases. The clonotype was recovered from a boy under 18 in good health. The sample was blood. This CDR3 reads CASSFDRGQRPQHF. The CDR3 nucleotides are TGTGCCAGCAGTTTTGACAGGGGGCAACGGCCCCAGCATTTT.